This T cell receptor (beta chain) comes out of a study of control samples from healthy donors and cancer patients. Assay: immunoSEQ multiplex PCR; the TCRdb copy retains only in-frame clones and omits some. There are roughly 200,000 clones in the sample; around 94% occur only once, and approximately 1.6% lies in the top ten. V was clipped by 4 bases and J by 0 bases, with 8 bases between them. CDR1 is LNHDA, CDR2 SQIVND, per germline (reference sequence). This CDR3 contains 14 residues. The J gene is TRBJ2-3, the V gene TRBV19, with TRBD1 as a possible D gene (6 bases). The sequence came from a man between 45 and 60 years old in good health. Sample: blood. The DNA for the CDR3 is TGTGCCAGTAGTAGGCAGGGGAGCACAGATACGCAGTATTTT. This codes for CASSRQGSTDTQYF.